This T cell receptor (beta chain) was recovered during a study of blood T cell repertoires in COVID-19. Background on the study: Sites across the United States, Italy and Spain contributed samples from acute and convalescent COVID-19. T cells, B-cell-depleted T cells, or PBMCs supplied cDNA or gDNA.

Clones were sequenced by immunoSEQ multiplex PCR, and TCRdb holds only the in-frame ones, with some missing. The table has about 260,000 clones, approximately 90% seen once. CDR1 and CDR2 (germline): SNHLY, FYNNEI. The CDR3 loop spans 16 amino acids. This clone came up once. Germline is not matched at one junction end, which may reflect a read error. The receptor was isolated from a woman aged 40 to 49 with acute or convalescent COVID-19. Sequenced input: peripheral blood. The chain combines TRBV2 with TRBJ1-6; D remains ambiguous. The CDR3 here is CASREGPRAGEGWMDF. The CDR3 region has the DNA TGTGCCAGCAGAGAAGGGCCAAGGGCCGGGGAGGGATGGATGGACTTT.